This section outlines one T cell receptor beta chain sequence together with its context. No antigen is known for it. At one boundary the junction diverges from the germline segment, which might be a read error. The sample belongs to a study of tumor-infiltrating lymphocytes in primary liver carcinoma. Study findings and constraints: Only about 7.5-24% of top clones spanned all five tumor regions. It was tumor-adjacent and tumor-blood pairs that overlapped less than tumor region pairs did.

Germline lookup yields CDR1 SGHNT and CDR2 YYREEE (reference sequence). The CDR3 consists of 15 residues. From 20-30 mg of unsorted bulk tissue, DNA and RNA were co-extracted together. Tumor samples uniformly had over 80% viable tumor cells. The researchers produced TCR beta cDNA from roughly 550 ng total RNA with a constant-region primer. Libraries covering TCR beta were generated through three nested multiplex PCR rounds (using a slightly modified ARM-PCR). Investigators reported that the first two PCR rounds, at 10 cycles each, used TRBV1-TRBV30 forward primers with a C-beta reverse primer. MiXCR, applied by TCRdb to the multiplex PCR reads, yields one record per CDR3 protein. The sample has 90,000 to 150,000 distinct CDR3 sequences, 50% to 70% seen once; the top ten hold approximately 10%.

This receptor was obtained from an older woman with primary liver carcinoma and hepatitis B virus infection. This sequence joins TRBV5-4 and TRBJ2-3; the D gene is possibly TRBD1 (6 bases). Source material: liver tumor tissue from sampling region 1. This sample's subset: tumor region T1, superior pole. The DNA of the CDR3 is TGTGTCAGCAACCTCGGGACATTAAGCACAGATACGCAGTATTTT. Protein product: CVSNLGTLSTDTQYF. Filled out from reference TRBV5-4 and TRBJ2-3, the complete variable domain reads ETGVTQSPTHLIKTRGQQVTLRCSSQSGHNTVSWYQQALGQGPQFIFQYYREEENGRGNFPPRFSGLQFPNYSSELNVNALELDDSALYLCVSNLGTLSTDTQYFGPGTRLTVL.